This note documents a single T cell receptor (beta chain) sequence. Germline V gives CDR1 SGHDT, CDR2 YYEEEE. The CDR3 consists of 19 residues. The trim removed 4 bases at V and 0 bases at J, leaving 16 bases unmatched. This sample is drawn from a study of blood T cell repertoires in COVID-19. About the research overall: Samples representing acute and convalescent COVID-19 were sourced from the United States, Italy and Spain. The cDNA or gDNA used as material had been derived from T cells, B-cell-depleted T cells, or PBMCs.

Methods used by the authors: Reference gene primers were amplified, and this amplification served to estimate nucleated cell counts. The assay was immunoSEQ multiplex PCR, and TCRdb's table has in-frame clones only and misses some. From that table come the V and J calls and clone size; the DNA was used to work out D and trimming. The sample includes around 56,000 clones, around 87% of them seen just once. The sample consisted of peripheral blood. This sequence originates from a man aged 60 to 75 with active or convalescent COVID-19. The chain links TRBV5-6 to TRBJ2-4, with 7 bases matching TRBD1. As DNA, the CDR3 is TGTGCCAGCAGCCCGTGGGAAGGACAGGTGGAAGGAGCCAAAAACATTCAGTACTTC. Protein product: CASSPWEGQVEGAKNIQYF.